This T cell receptor (beta chain) was observed in a study of CD8+ T cells in alopecia areata. Overall study: Treated patients took oral tofacitinib at 5 to 10 mg twice daily.

RNA was extracted and reverse transcribed into cDNA as the sequencing template. Method: immunoSEQ multiplex PCR; TCRdb's copy keeps in-frame clones and lacks some. The sample holds 160,000 or so clones, around 71% seen once. The length of the CDR3 is 16 residues. Germline V CDR1 and CDR2: LGHNA, YSLEER. Deletions cut 2 bases from V and 1 base from J, with 14 bases between. Documented treatment: oral pan-JAK inhibitor, 5-10 mg twice daily. Sequenced here: CD4+ T cells sorted from blood, sampled at week 4, from a patient treated with tofacitinib. This chain uses TRBV4-3 with TRBJ1-1, with D possibly being TRBD1 (6 bases). The clonotype originates from a human donor with alopecia areata. This CDR3 reads CASSQWAQGTNTEAFF. The CDR3, as DNA: TGCGCCAGCAGCCAATGGGCCCAGGGGACGAACACTGAAGCTTTCTTT.